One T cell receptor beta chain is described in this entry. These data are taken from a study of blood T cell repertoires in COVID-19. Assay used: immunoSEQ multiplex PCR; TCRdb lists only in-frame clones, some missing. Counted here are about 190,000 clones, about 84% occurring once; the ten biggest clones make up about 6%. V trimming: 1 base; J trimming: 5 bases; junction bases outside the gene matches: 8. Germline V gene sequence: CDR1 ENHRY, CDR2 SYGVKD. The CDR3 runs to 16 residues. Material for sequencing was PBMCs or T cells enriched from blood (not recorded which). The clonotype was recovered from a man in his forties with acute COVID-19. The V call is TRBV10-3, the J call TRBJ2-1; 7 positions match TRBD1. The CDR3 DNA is TGTGCCATCAGTGAGTTGTACAGGGGAGCGGACAATGAGCAGTTCTTC. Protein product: CAISELYRGADNEQFF.